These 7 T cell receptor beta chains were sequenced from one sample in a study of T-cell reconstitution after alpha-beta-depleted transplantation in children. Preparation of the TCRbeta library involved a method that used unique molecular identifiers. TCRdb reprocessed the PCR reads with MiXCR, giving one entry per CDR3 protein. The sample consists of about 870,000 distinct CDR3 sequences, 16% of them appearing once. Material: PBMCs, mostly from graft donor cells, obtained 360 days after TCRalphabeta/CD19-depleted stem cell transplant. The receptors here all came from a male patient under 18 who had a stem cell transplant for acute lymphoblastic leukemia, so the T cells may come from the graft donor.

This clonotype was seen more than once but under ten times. This CDR3 is CASKSKAFTDTQYF. The CDR3, as DNA: TGTGCCAGCAAGTCCAAGGCCTTCACAGATACGCAGTATTTT. The gene calls are TRBV12-3 or TRBV12-4 and TRBJ2-3, with D unresolved. The V end was cut by 7 bases, the J end by 2 bases, with 13 bases between. The CDR3 spans 14 residues.

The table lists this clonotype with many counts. The CDR3: CASSLRLAGAYNEQFF. The DNA of the CDR3 is TGTGCCAGCAGTTTAAGGCTAGCGGGAGCTTACAATGAGCAGTTCTTC. The chain is built from TRBV27 and TRBJ2-1; 10 bases map to TRBD2. The trim removed 2 bases at V and 4 bases at J, leaving 5 bases unmatched. The CDR3 totals 16 residues. Germline values: CDR1 MNHEY, CDR2 SMNVEV (reference sequence).

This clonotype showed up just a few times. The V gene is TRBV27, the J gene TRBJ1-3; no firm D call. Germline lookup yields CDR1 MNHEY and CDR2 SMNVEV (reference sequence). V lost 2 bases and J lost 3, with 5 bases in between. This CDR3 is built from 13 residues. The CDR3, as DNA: TGTGCCAGCAGTTTAAAGAGTGGAAACACCATATATTTT. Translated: CASSLKSGNTIYF.

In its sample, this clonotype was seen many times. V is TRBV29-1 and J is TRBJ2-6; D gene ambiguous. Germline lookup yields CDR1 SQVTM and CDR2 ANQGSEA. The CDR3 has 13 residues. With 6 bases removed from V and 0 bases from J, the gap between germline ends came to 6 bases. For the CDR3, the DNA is TGCAGCGTACGGACCTCTGGGGCCAACGTCCTGACTTTC. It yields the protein CSVRTSGANVLTF. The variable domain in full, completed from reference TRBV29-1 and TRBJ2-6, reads SAVISQKPSRDICQRGTSLTIQCQVDSQVTMMFWYRQQPGQSLTLIATANQGSEATYESGFVIDKFPISRPNLTFSTLTVSNMSPEDSSIYLCSVRTSGANVLTFGAGSRLTVL.

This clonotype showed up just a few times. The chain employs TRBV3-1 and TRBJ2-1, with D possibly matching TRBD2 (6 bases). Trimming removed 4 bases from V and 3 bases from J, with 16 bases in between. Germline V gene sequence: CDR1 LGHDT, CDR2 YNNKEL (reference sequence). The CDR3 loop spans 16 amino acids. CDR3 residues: CASSLPLATHYNEQFF. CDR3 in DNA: TGTGCCAGCAGCCTACCCCTAGCGACCCACTACAATGAGCAGTTCTTC.

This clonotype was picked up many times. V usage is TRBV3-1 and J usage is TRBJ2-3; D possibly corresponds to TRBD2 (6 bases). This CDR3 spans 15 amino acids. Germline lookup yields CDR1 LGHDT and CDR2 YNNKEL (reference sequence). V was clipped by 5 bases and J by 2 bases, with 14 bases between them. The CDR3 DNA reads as TGTGCCAGCAGCTACTACGGGACTTCCACAGATACGCAGTATTTT. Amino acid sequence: CASSYYGTSTDTQYF.

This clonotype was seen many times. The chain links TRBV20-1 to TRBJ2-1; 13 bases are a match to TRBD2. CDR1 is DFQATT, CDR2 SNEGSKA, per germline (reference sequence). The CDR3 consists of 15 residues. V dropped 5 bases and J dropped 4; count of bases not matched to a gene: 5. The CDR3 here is CSAHTSGRAYNEQFF. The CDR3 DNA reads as TGCAGTGCTCACACTAGCGGGAGGGCGTACAATGAGCAGTTCTTC.